These 21 T cell receptor beta chains share one sample of origin, sequenced in a study of blood T cell repertoires in COVID-19. Profiling relied on immunoSEQ multiplex PCR, and the TCRdb table lists in-frame clones only, not all of them. The sample has just over 150,000 clones; approximately 82% are singletons. Sequenced sample: peripheral blood. These TCRs come from a woman between 40 and 50 years old with COVID-19, enrolled during active disease.

The chain carries TRBV5-1 and TRBJ1-3; 9 positions agree with TRBD1. Germline values: CDR1 SGHRS, CDR2 YFSETQ. Germline trimming cut 5 bases from V and 4 bases from J; bases unmatched to any gene: 7. This CDR3 spans 15 amino acids. CDR3 in amino acids: CASRLDRGFGNTIYF. The CDR3 nucleotides are TGCGCCAGCAGGCTCGACAGGGGGTTCGGAAACACCATATATTTT.

The table lists this clone with a few counts. V and J are TRBV3-1 (or the pseudogene TRBV3-2) and TRBJ1-1, with D possibly matching TRBD1 (5 bases). V was clipped by 0 bases and J by 0 bases, with 8 bases between them. Per the germline V gene, CDR1 is LGHDT and CDR2 is YNNKEL (reference sequence). CDR3 length: 15 residues. CDR3 DNA: TGTGCCAGCAGCCAAGAGGGGCTAATGAACACTGAAGCTTTCTTT. The encoded protein is CASSQEGLMNTEAFF.

This chain uses TRBV19 with TRBJ2-1; TRBD2 agrees at 7 bases. V shed 7 bases and J 7 bases; nucleotides not matched to a gene: 10. Per the germline V gene, CDR1 is LNHDA and CDR2 is SQIVND (reference sequence). CDR3 length: 14 residues. The DNA of the CDR3 is TGTGCCAGTAACACCGGGACTAAGGAGAATGAGCAGTTCTTC. The encoded protein is CASNTGTKENEQFF.

This rearrangement joins TRBV27 to TRBJ1-1; D may be TRBD1 (5 bases). The germline V gene has CDR1 MNHEY and CDR2 SMNVEV (reference sequence). This CDR3 spans 14 amino acids. V was trimmed by 8 bases and J by 0 bases, leaving 13 bases between them. The CDR3 is CASGGTGLNTEAFF. The DNA for the CDR3 is TGTGCCAGCGGAGGGACGGGACTGAACACTGAAGCTTTCTTT.

The V call is TRBV6-6, the J call TRBJ1-6; 9 bases align to TRBD1. V lost 3 bases and J lost 5; bases outside the gene matches: 5. The CDR3 covers 16 residues. Germline V lookup: CDR1 MNHNY, CDR2 SVGAGI (reference sequence). Here the CDR3 DNA reads TGTGCCAGCAGTTATGGGACAGGGCGTGATAATTCACCCCTCCACTTT. Translated, it gives CASSYGTGRDNSPLHF.

The chain employs TRBV12-3 or TRBV12-4 and TRBJ2-7, with 8 bases that match TRBD2. Trimming cost V 4 bases and J 4 bases; bases outside gene matches: 3. The CDR3 spans 13 residues. The CDR3 DNA reads TGTGCCAGCAGTTATAGCGGGGTGTACGAGCAGTACTTC. Translated, it gives CASSYSGVYEQYF.

The J gene is TRBJ2-1, the V gene TRBV3-1 (or the pseudogene TRBV3-2); 10 nucleotides agree with TRBD2. The J segment lost 0 bases and the V segment lost 2 bases, leaving 13 bases of the junction unmatched. CDR1 is LGHDT and CDR2 is YNNKEL in the germline V gene (reference sequence). This CDR3 is 20 amino acids long. CDR3 in amino acids: CASSQRLAGKRRSSYNEQFF. In DNA, the CDR3 is TGTGCCAGCAGCCAAAGACTAGCGGGCAAAAGGAGGAGCTCCTACAATGAGCAGTTCTTC.

The chain combines TRBV5-6 with TRBJ1-4, with 8 bases identical to TRBD1. The CDR3 extends over 16 amino acids. The junction had 5 bases not matched to a gene; V was cut back by 2 bases and J by 2 bases. Germline CDR1 and CDR2: SGHDT and YYEEEE. The CDR3 region has the DNA TGTGCCAGCAGCTTTGACAGGGGTGTGACTAATGAAAAACTGTTTTTT. Its translation: CASSFDRGVTNEKLFF.

V and J are TRBV11-3 and TRBJ2-3; no definite D call. This CDR3 is built from 12 residues. The ends were cut back, 10 bases at V and 1 base at J, with 9 bases in the middle. Looked up from germline, CDR1 is SGHNT and CDR2 is YENEEA. The chain's CDR3 is CANLECTDTQYF. DNA for the CDR3: TGTGCCAACCTCGAGTGCACAGATACGCAGTATTTT.

The chain carries TRBV10-3 and TRBJ2-3; TRBD1 agrees at 9 bases. V lost 4 bases, J lost 5 bases, and 7 bases stayed unmatched. The CDR3 consists of 15 residues. Germline assignment: CDR1 ENHRY and CDR2 SYGVKD. For the CDR3, the DNA is TGTGCCATCAGTGTGGGGACAGGGCGGGGAGATACGCAGTATTTT. Its translation is CAISVGTGRGDTQYF.

The CDR3 bases are TGTGCCAGCAGCCAAGTCCTATCCAGCGGGACCCCCTACGAGCAGTACTTC. Its translation: CASSQVLSSGTPYEQYF. The V gene is TRBV3-1 (or the pseudogene TRBV3-2), the J gene TRBJ2-7, with 7 bases fitting TRBD2. The V gene end was trimmed by 1 base and the J gene end by 2 bases; junction bases not matched to a gene: 11. The CDR3 has 17 amino acids. Germline lookup yields CDR1 LGHDT and CDR2 YNNKEL (reference sequence).

V and J are TRBV15 and TRBJ1-4; 9 positions agree with TRBD1. The CDR3 has 15 residues. The V gene end was trimmed by 0 bases and the J gene end by 7 bases; junction bases not matched to a gene: 3. The germline V gene has CDR1 LNHNV and CDR2 YYDKDF (reference sequence). The CDR3 spells CATSRDRQGGEKLFF. CDR3 DNA: TGTGCCACCAGCAGAGATCGACAGGGGGGTGAAAAACTGTTTTTT.

This sequence joins TRBV20-1 and TRBJ1-4, with 7 bases matching TRBD1. The germline V gene encodes CDR1 DFQATT and CDR2 SNEGSKA (reference sequence). CDR3 length: 13 residues. V dropped 3 bases and J dropped 8; count of bases not matched to a gene: 6. CDR3: CSASEGAGEKLFF. DNA of the CDR3: TGCAGTGCTAGTGAGGGGGCAGGGGAAAAACTGTTTTTT.

A single count supports this clone. The rearrangement uses TRBV4-1 and TRBJ1-4, with a weak D call TRBD1 (6 bases). Germline values: CDR1 MGHRA, CDR2 YSYEKL. This CDR3 has 14 amino acids. V lost 3 bases, J lost 8 bases, and 13 bases lay in between. CDR3 sequence: CASSQRGGEEKLFF. The CDR3 nucleotides read TGCGCCAGCAGCCAGAGGGGGGGGGAAGAAAAACTGTTTTTT.

V and J are TRBV4-1 and TRBJ2-1, with 8 bases aligning to TRBD2. In germline, CDR1 is MGHRA, CDR2 YSYEKL. The trim removed 1 base at V and 6 bases at J, leaving 8 bases unmatched. The CDR3 sequence is 16 residues long. The CDR3: CASSQAPGGRSNEQFF. Here the CDR3 DNA reads TGCGCCAGCAGCCAAGCCCCGGGGGGGCGGTCCAATGAGCAGTTCTTC.

The V and J genes are TRBV2 and TRBJ1-2; TRBD1 matches at 7 bases. Germline CDR1 and CDR2: SNHLY and FYNNEI. The ends lost 11 bases at V and 4 bases at J; junction bases unmatched: 10. The CDR3 is made up of 13 amino acids. The CDR3 here is CAGGKEGAYGYTF. CDR3 sequence (DNA): TGTGCCGGGGGGAAAGAGGGGGCCTATGGCTACACCTTC.

The chain has TRBV5-6 and TRBJ1-2; 10 bases match TRBD1. The V gene's germline CDR1 is SGHDT and CDR2 YYEEEE. There are 14 residues in the CDR3. With 1 base clipped from V and 5 bases from J, the junction kept 2 bases outside the gene matches. CDR3 residues: CASSLLGQGYGYTF. The CDR3 bases are TGTGCCAGCAGCTTGTTGGGACAGGGGTATGGCTACACCTTC.

This clone was seen more than once but under ten times. This chain joins TRBV6-1 and TRBJ1-5; 9 nucleotides align to TRBD1. CDR3 length equals 14 residues. In germline, CDR1 is MNHNS, CDR2 SASEGT. The V and J ends lost 6 bases and 1 base, in that order; junction bases with no gene match: 1. The CDR3 nucleotides are TGTGCCAGCAGGGGACAGGGAAGCAATCAGCCCCAGCATTTT. Amino acids: CASRGQGSNQPQHF.

The rearrangement joins TRBV11-1 to TRBJ2-3, with D uncertain. V was pared by 5 bases and J by 0 bases, with 9 bases between. Looked up from germline, CDR1 is SGHAT and CDR2 is FQDESV (reference sequence). The CDR3 length is 14 residues. Written as DNA, the CDR3 is TGTGCCAGCAGCAAAACAGTAAGCACAGATACGCAGTATTTT. This translates into CASSKTVSTDTQYF.

The chain is built from TRBV7-9 and TRBJ2-1; 12 bases are shared with TRBD2. The V segment lost 7 bases and the J segment 8 bases; nucleotides outside the gene matches: 6. This CDR3 has 14 residues. Germline loops: CDR1 SEHNR, CDR2 FQNEAQ (reference sequence). This CDR3 is CASTGTSGFDEQFF. Here the CDR3 DNA reads TGTGCCAGCACCGGGACTAGCGGGTTCGATGAGCAGTTCTTC.

The chain combines TRBV7-9 with TRBJ2-5; 7 nucleotides match TRBD1. The V and J ends lost 5 bases and 1 base, in that order; junction bases with no gene match: 10. Germline loops: CDR1 SEHNR, CDR2 FQNEAQ (reference sequence). The CDR3 covers 16 residues. The CDR3 region has the DNA TGTGCCAGCAGCCCCTGGACAGGTGCAGTCCAAGAGACCCAGTACTTC. The encoded protein is CASSPWTGAVQETQYF.